The clone carrying this T cell receptor beta chain was seen just once. This sample stems from a study of shared clonotypes between healthy human individuals. The trim removed 5 bases at V and 1 base at J, leaving 4 bases unmatched. The CDR3 runs to 16 residues. CDR1 is MDHEN and CDR2 is SYDVKM in the germline V gene. Assay used: immunoSEQ multiplex PCR; TCRdb lists only in-frame clones, some missing. The sample has about 1.1 million clones; around 82% are singletons. V and J are TRBV28 and TRBJ2-5; 13 bases fit TRBD2. The sample was memory CD4+ T cells from PBMCs. Specified subset: CD45RA-negative fraction. The origin of this receptor is a man aged 18 to 30 in good health. Some clones in this sample may be carry-over from other donors' samples. CDR3 residues: CASSRGLAGVQETQYF. The CDR3 nucleotides read TGTGCCAGCAGTCGAGGACTAGCGGGAGTCCAAGAGACCCAGTACTTC.